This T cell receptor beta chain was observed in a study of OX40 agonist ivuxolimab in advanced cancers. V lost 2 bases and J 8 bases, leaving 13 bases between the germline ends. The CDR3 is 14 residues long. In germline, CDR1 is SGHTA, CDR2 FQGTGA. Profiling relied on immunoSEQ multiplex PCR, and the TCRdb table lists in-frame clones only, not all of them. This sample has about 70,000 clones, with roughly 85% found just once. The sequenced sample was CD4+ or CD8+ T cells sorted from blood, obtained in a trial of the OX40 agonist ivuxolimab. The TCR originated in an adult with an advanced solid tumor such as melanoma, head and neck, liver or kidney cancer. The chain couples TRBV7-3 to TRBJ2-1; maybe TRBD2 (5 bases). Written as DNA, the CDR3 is TGTGCCAGCAGCTTAGGACTCCCCTCCGATGAGCAGTTCTTC. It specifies CASSLGLPSDEQFF.